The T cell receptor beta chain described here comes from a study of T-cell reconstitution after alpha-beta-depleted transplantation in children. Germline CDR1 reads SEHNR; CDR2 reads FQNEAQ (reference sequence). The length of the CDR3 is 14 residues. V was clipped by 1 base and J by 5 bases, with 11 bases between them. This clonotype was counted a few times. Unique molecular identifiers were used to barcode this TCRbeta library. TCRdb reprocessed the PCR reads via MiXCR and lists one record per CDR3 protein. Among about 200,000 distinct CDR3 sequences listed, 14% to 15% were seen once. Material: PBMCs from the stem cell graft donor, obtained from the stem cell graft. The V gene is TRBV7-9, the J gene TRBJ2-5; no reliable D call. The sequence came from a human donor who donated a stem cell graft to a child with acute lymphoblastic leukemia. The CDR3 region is CASSLGGRIETQYF. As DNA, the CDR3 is TGTGCCAGCAGCTTAGGTGGCAGGATTGAGACCCAGTACTTC. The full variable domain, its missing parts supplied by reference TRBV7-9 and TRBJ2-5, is DTGVSQNPRHKITKRGQNVTFRCDPISEHNRLYWYRQTLGQGPEFLTYFQNEAQLEKSRLLSDRFSAERPKGSFSTLEIQRTEQGDSAMYLCASSLGGRIETQYFGPGTRLLVL.